The sequence of this TCR beta chain was determined in a study of blood T cell repertoires in COVID-19. Study background: The origin of the acute and convalescent COVID-19 samples was the United States, Italy and Spain. Sample material is recorded as cDNA or gDNA derived from T cells, B-cell-depleted T cells, or PBMCs.

Assay: immunoSEQ multiplex PCR; the TCRdb copy retains only in-frame clones and omits some. The profile shows roughly 150,000 clones, about 88% of them singletons. Germline CDR1 and CDR2: WSHSY and SAAADI. V trimming: 2 bases; J trimming: 3 bases; junction bases outside the gene matches: 5. CDR3 length: 15 amino acids. Source material: peripheral blood. The receptor's source is a woman in her seventies with acute or convalescent COVID-19. This chain uses TRBV10-2 with TRBJ1-2; 8 bases line up with TRBD1. For the CDR3, the DNA is TGCGCCAGCAGTGAGCAGGGGGCCAATTACTATGGCTACACCTTC. Its translation is CASSEQGANYYGYTF.